This T cell receptor (beta chain) was captured in a study of blood T cell repertoires in COVID-19. Study overall: Samples taken during acute and convalescent COVID-19 were collected in the United States, Italy and Spain. From T cells, B-cell-depleted T cells, or PBMCs came the material, which was cDNA or gDNA.

Original methodology: Reference gene primer amplification in the assay estimated nucleated cell counts. Measured with immunoSEQ multiplex PCR; TCRdb has only the in-frame clones, and not every one. D and trimming were read from the DNA, whereas the V and J calls and clone size are those reported in that table. The repertoire includes hundreds of thousands of clones, approximately 91% of them detected once, and about 0.65% sits in the top ten. The germline CDR1 and CDR2 sequences are SGDLS and YYNGEE. After removal of 3 bases from V and 3 bases from J, the junction contained 10 bases not matched to a gene. The CDR3 loop spans 16 amino acids.

This receptor was taken from a human donor in a cohort sampled during active COVID-19. The sequenced material came from peripheral blood. The J gene is TRBJ1-1, the V gene TRBV9, with TRBD1 matching 8 bases. The CDR3 coding sequence is TGTGCCAGCAGCGCGGGGGACAGGACGATTGACACTGAAGCTTTCTTT. Its protein product is CASSAGDRTIDTEAFF.